This is a list of T cell receptor beta chains from one sample in a study of CD4+ T cells in melanoma. Measured with immunoSEQ multiplex PCR; TCRdb has only the in-frame clones, and not every one. In the table there are about 10,000 clones, around 78% of which are singletons. Sample: cells from a culture (not recorded whether cultured in vitro). The receptors shown here come from a human donor with melanoma. Both conserved end residues are part of each CDR3. D genes are given only for firm matches.

J gene: TRBJ2-5; V gene: TRBV5-1; D gene: .; CDR3 DNA: TGCGCCAGCAGCTTGGCCGGGGGGCAATACGGGACCCAGTACTTC; CDR3 protein: CASSLAGGQYGTQYF
J gene: TRBJ2-3; V gene: TRBV10-3; D gene: .; CDR3 DNA: TGTGCCATCAGTGAGGTCACCGGGGGGCCGGATACGCAGTATTTT; CDR3 protein: CAISEVTGGPDTQYF
J gene: TRBJ2-1; V gene: TRBV11-2; D gene: .; CDR3 DNA: TGTGCCAGCAGCTCCCAGACAGAGCCCCTCCATTACAATGAGCAGTTCTTC; CDR3 protein: CASSSQTEPLHYNEQFF
J gene: TRBJ1-1; V gene: TRBV23-1; D gene: TRBD1; CDR3 DNA: TGCGCCAGCAGTTTGGCAGACAGGGGGCCGAACACTGAAGCTTTCTTT; CDR3 protein: CASSLADRGPNTEAFF
J gene: TRBJ2-7; V gene: TRBV29-1; D gene: .; CDR3 DNA: TGCAGCGTTGTCTTTGGGTCAGGGGTCTACGAGCAGTACTTC; CDR3 protein: CSVVFGSGVYEQYF
J gene: TRBJ1-2; V gene: TRBV6-5; D gene: .; CDR3 DNA: TGTGCCAGCACCGAGACGGGGGACTATGGCTACACCTTC; CDR3 protein: CASTETGDYGYTF
J gene: TRBJ1-4; V gene: TRBV18; D gene: TRBD1; CDR3 DNA: TGTGCCAGCTCACCGGTTGGGACAGGGCACGAAAAACTGTTTTTT; CDR3 protein: CASSPVGTGHEKLFF
J gene: TRBJ1-2; V gene: TRBV2; D gene: TRBD1; CDR3 DNA: TGTGCCAGCAGACCGGACAGGGGGCGCGGGGGCTACACCTTC; CDR3 protein: CASRPDRGRGGYTF
J gene: TRBJ1-5; V gene: TRBV6-5; D gene: .; CDR3 DNA: TGTGCCAGCAGCAGAGACAGTTATAGCAATCAGCCCCAGCATTTT; CDR3 protein: CASSRDSYSNQPQHF
J gene: TRBJ2-1; V gene: TRBV7-3; D gene: .; CDR3 DNA: TGTGCCAGCAGCTTAGGTGGGGGCCCCTACAATGAGCAGTTCTTC; CDR3 protein: CASSLGGGPYNEQFF
J gene: TRBJ2-7; V gene: TRBV27; D gene: .; CDR3 DNA: TGTGCCAGCAGAGGAGGGTTCGGGGCCTACGAGCAGTACTTC; CDR3 protein: CASRGGFGAYEQYF
J gene: TRBJ1-3; V gene: TRBV4-1; D gene: .; CDR3 DNA: TGCGCCAGCAGCCAAGATCCGGGGATCGGAAACACCATATATTTT; CDR3 protein: CASSQDPGIGNTIYF
J gene: TRBJ1-1; V gene: TRBV18; D gene: .; CDR3 DNA: TGTGCCAGCTCACCAGTCGGCACCGCTGAAGCTTTCTTT; CDR3 protein: CASSPVGTAEAFF
J gene: TRBJ2-5; V gene: TRBV14; D gene: .; CDR3 DNA: TGTGCCAGCAGCCAATCCGGGACCCAGTACTTC; CDR3 protein: CASSQSGTQYF
J gene: TRBJ1-1; V gene: TRBV7-3; D gene: .; CDR3 DNA: TGTGCCAGCAGCGGTGGTGGGGACACTGAAGCTTTCTTT; CDR3 protein: CASSGGGDTEAFF
J gene: TRBJ1-4; V gene: TRBV2; D gene: .; CDR3 DNA: TGTGCCAGCAGTGAGTCTGCCGGGTCGGAGGATGAAAAACTGTTTTTT; CDR3 protein: CASSESAGSEDEKLFF
J gene: TRBJ2-7; V gene: TRBV3-1/TRBV3-2; D gene: TRBD1; CDR3 DNA: TGTGCCAGCAGCCCCCGGACAGGCGGGCAGTACTTC; CDR3 protein: CASSPRTGGQYF
J gene: TRBJ2-7; V gene: TRBV4-1; D gene: .; CDR3 DNA: TGCGCCAGCAGCCAAAGCTGGCAGGGCTCCGGATATAGGTCCTACGAGCAGTACTTC; CDR3 protein: CASSQSWQGSGYRSYEQYF
J gene: TRBJ1-1; V gene: TRBV5-1; D gene: TRBD1; CDR3 DNA: TGCGCCAGCAGCTGGGACAGGGGGATGAACACTGAAGCTTTCTTT; CDR3 protein: CASSWDRGMNTEAFF
J gene: TRBJ1-2; V gene: TRBV4-1; D gene: .; CDR3 DNA: TGCGCCAGCAGCCATGCCGCCGGGACTGAACCTTATTCCTATGGCTACACCTTC; CDR3 protein: CASSHAAGTEPYSYGYTF
J gene: TRBJ1-3; V gene: TRBV5-5; D gene: .; CDR3 DNA: TGTGCCAGCAGCTTGGATAATGGGAGGGGAAACACCATATATTTT; CDR3 protein: CASSLDNGRGNTIYF